Given below is one TCR beta chain in context. No antigen is known for it. The germline gene is not matched at one end of the junction; a read error may be the cause. The sample originates from a study of cytomegalovirus exposure and HLA in healthy donors (dated by TCRdb to 2016 to 2017). Study-wide context: An earlier analysis of under 600 of the donors reported 250 to 300 Gb of sequence data and 117 million unique TCR beta sequences from some 180 million T cells. An early release covering approximately 600 HLA-typed donors comprised about 310 gigabases of sequencing data and 85 million or so unique TCR sequences. Among the roughly 400 genotyped donors, around 81% belonged to the genetic ancestry cluster associated with self-reported Caucasian donors. The study aimed to test whether cataloging public T cell receptors could reveal signatures of past pathogen exposure. The study used immunosequencing to profile the T cell repertoires of approximately 630 subjects and linked those repertoires to cytomegalovirus serostatus. Along with the roughly 670-subject first cohort, a separate validation cohort of about 110 different subjects was used. The study combined high-throughput TCR immunosequencing, statistical association of individual TCRs with disease status, and machine learning to predict cytomegalovirus infection status. A later analysis re-analyzed previously published TCR beta repertoires from several hundred donors and added high-resolution HLA genotyping to study TCR occurrence patterns. In the later analysis, no new phenotypic data were used to find candidate immune exposures; instead, reliance was placed on TCR beta sequences and their occurrence across donors. In an earlier analysis of about 590 of the donors, high-throughput TCR beta sequencing was used to judge whether each TCR beta V gene segment behaved as functional or pseudogenic. Donor age, sex, ethnicity and CMV serostatus were collected together with the repertoire data. In a later genetic analysis, genome-wide SNP genotypes for 398 of the 666 donors were used, and that subset was treated as a discovery cohort. All discovery cohort repertoires had been generated on a single sequencing platform. Class I and class II HLA loci were covered by the typing at four-digit resolution. Typing coverage varied by locus: roughly 629-640 donors for A, B, C, DRB1 and DQB1; roughly 560 for DQA1; approximately 610 for DPA1; about 450 for DPB1. About five DR-DQ haplotypes were treated as single units for association and clustering because of strong linkage in the cohort. Among about 410 genotyped donors of the cohort, an average of around 240,000 unique TCR beta nucleotide sequences was sequenced per donor, of which approximately 19% were non-productive.

The cohort was made up of 666 healthy bone marrow donors. All cohort members were sampled while nominally healthy, although unrecorded immune exposures were likely present. The donor was CMV seronegative and was included in the group of around 320 seronegative cohort members. A peripheral blood sample was collected from each donor, and TCR beta sequencing was performed on peripheral blood mononuclear cells. The Qiagen DNeasy Blood Extraction Kit was used to extract genomic DNA from the blood cell samples. Counted from cysteine to phenylalanine, this CDR3 has 13 amino acids. Of the read, only the CDR3 DNA is kept; its 39 bases are in frame from base 1. As encoded in the germline V gene (reference sequence), CDR1 is SSHAT while CDR2 is FNYEAQ. Results and caveats for the whole study, not just this receptor: In a later analysis, the rate of TCR association differed among HLA loci, with DRB1 alleles having the most associated TCRs and HLA-C alleles having the fewest. A few of the identified cytomegalovirus-associated TCR beta chains were confirmed in vitro to be specific for cytomegalovirus antigens. The only immune exposure information available for the cohort was CMV serostatus. A cluster of highly shared sequence variants was judged likely to represent a technical artifact of the sequencing pipeline. Presence/absence analyses assumed roughly uniform sequencing depth across donors, an assumption that may not hold. Specific HLA alleles were associated with roughly 16,000 TCR beta sequences at a false discovery rate of 0.05 in a later analysis. A further reported finding was that TCR beta sequences accurately predicted the HLA-A and HLA-B alleles for most subjects in the first cohort. V-gene and J-gene trimming of TCR beta chains was associated with a missense DCLRE1C variant in a later genetic analysis, and the association was replicated in an independent cohort. The study listed 164 TCR beta chains as associated with cytomegalovirus. The authors suggested that the approach could potentially be generalized to other disease states and immunological phenotypes. Cytomegalovirus status was reported to be diagnosed by the classifier with high specificity and sensitivity in both the original and validation cohorts. When HLA alleles, especially DR and DQ, strongly co-occurred, attributing TCR associations to individual alleles was difficult. In a later analysis, HLA-associated TCR beta chains showed more clonal expansion and lower generation probabilities than non-associated chains that were equally common. Because HLA typing was unavailable for some donors at each locus, only the typed subset was used in association tests. Some IMGT-functional V segments, including TRBV6-2 and TRBV6-3, could not be distinguished by the 87-base-pair reads and were therefore excluded. This cohort had only TCR beta chains sequenced, and the lack of alpha or paired-chain data limited which features could be detected. An earlier analysis of around 600 of the donors showed that most TCR beta V segments appeared in productive rearrangements either about 87% or about 30% of the time, which broadly matched IMGT annotations. Most TCR sequences were observed very rarely across donors, whereas some public TCRs were present in many individuals. Correlated functional status among segregating V segments might be attributable to linkage disequilibrium, but an unknown experimental factor could not be ruled out. Some 15 rarely observed V segments, including chromosome 9 orphons, were excluded from the earlier analysis of some 590 of the donors because counts were too low. In a later genetic analysis, fewer N-insertions in productive TCRs were reported among donors in an Asian-associated ancestry cluster than the roughly 700-donor mean. In a later analysis, most CMV-associated TCR beta chains were found to appear HLA-restricted, with HLA associations seemingly driven largely by CMV exposure. In a later analysis, several top co-occurrence clusters were reported to appear linked to parvovirus B19, influenza, CMV and Epstein-Barr virus.

Libraries were prepared through the immunoSEQ multiplex PCR assay. The multiplex PCR relied on a mix of 60 forward primers for TCR Vbeta segments and 13 reverse primers for TCR Jbeta segments. Amplification of the CDR3 region of rearranged TCR beta genes was performed with a multiplex PCR assay on genomic DNA. The Illumina HiSeq System was used to sequence the amplified TCR beta libraries as 87-base-pair reads. Processing in the source paper ran as follows. A later analysis counted approximately 76 million unique TCR beta chains across the 650 to 700 repertoires, and 10 million to 12 million of these chains were shared by at least two donors. To remove PCR and sequencing errors, raw reads were error-corrected and collapsed into unique sequences using a nearest-neighbor algorithm that merged closely related sequences. Alignment of CDR3 sequences to IMGT reference sequences was used to assign V, D and J gene segments. For a sequence to be retained, at least a six-nucleotide match to both a V gene segment and a J gene segment was required. Rearrangements were classified as productive when the CDR3 lacked stop codons and remained in frame with V and J, and all other rearrangements were classified as non-productive. Following IMGT convention, CDR3 was defined as the stretch from the second conserved V-encoded cysteine to the conserved J-encoded phenylalanine. The earlier analysis of some 540 of the donors excluded any sequence lacking an unambiguous match to a single V gene segment. In an earlier analysis of some 590 of the donors, a V segment was called functional when productive rearrangements were above 56.7%, and segregating when the standard deviation between donors exceeded 5%. To diagnose cytomegalovirus status from the catalog of TCR beta chain sequences, a statistical classification framework was built. V and J gene assignment, in a later analysis, came from comparing TCR nucleotide sequences with IMGT/GENE-DB human TR gene sequences. Using the TCRdist pipeline, a later analysis assigned CDR3 sequences along with most-parsimonious VDJ recombination scenarios. In a later analysis, every TCR beta chain was defined by the combination of its CDR3 amino acid sequence and its V-gene family, and reads without a unique V-gene family were dropped. As a way to deal with suspected cross-contamination and a sequencing artifact, a later analysis dropped 450 to 700 nucleotide sequences that were highly shared and had low generation probability. A later analysis calculated a clonal expansion index for each public chain from normalized within-repertoire ranks of inferred template counts. In a later analysis, generation probabilities were computed with a VDJ recombination model fitted to out-of-frame rearrangements, and the resulting probabilities were checked against IGoR. In a later analysis, hypergeometric tests were used to score TCR-TCR, TCR-HLA and TCR-CMV co-occurrence, with a repertoire-size bias correction applied to TCR pairs. A later analysis estimated false discovery rates by permuting HLA or CMV assignments 20 times. In a later analysis, co-occurring TCRs were grouped using DBSCAN, with TCRdist sequence similarity added in when clustering inside HLA-allele-positive subsets. Repertoires with fewer than 30,000 or more than 120,000 public chains, plus five repertoires with anomalous nucleotide sharing, were excluded from co-occurrence clustering. Here the immuneACCESS table is served through TCRdb, limited to in-frame sequences with V and J called. Missing clones are a known gap in these copies; in checked studies unresolved V genes cover under half, and the rest lacks a known reason. V and J calls plus clone size are reproduced from that table; the DNA served to infer D and trimming. The sample includes around 130,000 clones, with 61% observed a single time. The ten largest make up around 1.9% of the sample.

The sample was PBMCs. The rearranged segments are TRBV7-7 and TRBJ2-2, and 7 bases in between align with TRBD1. The clonotype was recovered from a male donor in good health and CMV-seronegative. The CDR3 amino acid sequence is: CASSFQGAGELFF. The DNA is as follows: TGTGCTAGCAGCTTCCAGGGGGCCGGGGAGCTGTTTTTT.